A selection of T cell receptor beta chains follows, all from one sample in a study of cytomegalovirus exposure and HLA in healthy donors. Data came from immunoSEQ multiplex PCR; TCRdb stores just in-frame clones and leaves some out. This sample has about 82,000 clones, with around 80% found just once. Specimen: PBMCs. All receptors derive from a man aged 70 or older in good health and CMV-seropositive. Each CDR3 is given with its conserved first and last residue. Fields, in order: V gene, clone size, D gene, J gene, CDR3 protein, CDR3 DNA. D genes are given only for firm matches. The size of a clone is reported for some rows only, either as once, few or many, or as a class for expanded clones.

>TRBV2|NA|TRBD2|TRBJ2-3
CASSKLAPSTDTQYF
TGTGCCAGCAGCAAACTAGCGCCTAGCACAGATACGCAGTATTTT
>TRBV10-3|NA|TRBD2|TRBJ2-6
CATSPLAGLSSGANVLTF
TGTGCCACCTCACCTCTAGCGGGGCTTAGCTCTGGGGCCAACGTCCTGACTTTC
>TRBV5-1|NA|TRBD1|TRBJ1-5
CASSHPGVDRGLQPQHF
TGCGCCAGCAGCCACCCCGGGGTGGACAGGGGGCTTCAGCCCCAGCATTTT
>TRBV11-2|NA|TRBD1|TRBJ1-3
CASSRNRGLAGNTIYF
TGTGCCAGCAGCCGAAACAGGGGGCTGGCTGGAAACACCATATATTTT
>TRBV19|NA|NA|TRBJ1-1
CASSVGREGTEAFF
TGTGCCAGTAGTGTCGGGAGGGAGGGCACTGAAGCTTTCTTT
>TRBV2|once|NA|TRBJ2-2
CASSARTARNTGELFF
TGTGCCAGCAGTGCAAGGACAGCAAGAAACACCGGGGAGCTGTTTTTT
>TRBV4-1|NA|TRBD2|TRBJ2-2
CASSQFDGRVTGELFF
TGCGCCAGCAGCCAATTTGACGGGAGGGTAACCGGGGAGCTGTTTTTT
>TRBV10-3|NA|NA|TRBJ2-5
CAISYREQETQYF
TGTGCCATCAGTTACCGGGAACAAGAGACCCAGTACTTC
>TRBV6-1|few|NA|TRBJ2-4
CASSDLGQLAKNIQYF
TGTGCCAGCAGTGACCTTGGCCAGTTAGCCAAAAACATTCAGTACTTC
>TRBV7-2|once|NA|TRBJ2-7
CASSLTFSYEQYF
TGTGCCAGCAGCTTGACTTTCTCCTACGAGCAGTACTTC
>TRBV5-1|NA|NA|TRBJ2-5
CASSLGRGQETQYF
TGCGCCAGCAGCTTGGGGCGGGGACAAGAGACCCAGTACTTC
>TRBV10-3|NA|NA|TRBJ1-1
CAISESGRGNTEAFF
TGTGCCATCAGTGAGTCCGGAAGGGGGAACACTGAAGCTTTCTTT
>TRBV4-1|few|TRBD2|TRBJ2-5
CASSQVAGVETQYF
TGCGCCAGCAGCCAAGTGGCGGGGGTGGAGACCCAGTACTTC
>TRBV5-1|NA|NA|TRBJ1-1
CASSQGNTEAFF
TGCGCCAGCAGCCAGGGGAACACTGAAGCTTTCTTT
>TRBV29-1|NA|TRBD1|TRBJ2-2
CSVDPRGPGELFF
TGCAGCGTTGACCCCAGGGGGCCCGGGGAGCTGTTTTTT
>TRBV30|NA|TRBD2|TRBJ2-7
CAWGLATYEQYF
TGTGCCTGGGGACTAGCAACCTACGAGCAGTACTTC
>TRBV28|NA|NA|TRBJ1-2
CASSLTAGDGYTF
TGTGCCAGCAGTTTAACAGCTGGCGATGGCTACACCTTC
>TRBV5-1|NA|TRBD1|TRBJ2-5
CASSRTGSETQYF
TGCGCCAGCAGCAGGACAGGGTCAGAGACCCAGTACTTC
>TRBV30|NA|TRBD1|TRBJ1-2
CAWSVAGTGGSGYTF
TGTGCCTGGAGTGTAGCCGGGACAGGGGGCTCCGGCTACACCTTC
>TRBV2|few|NA|TRBJ2-1
CASSATRANEQFF
TGTGCCAGCAGTGCAACCCGAGCTAATGAGCAGTTCTTC
>TRBV6-5|NA|TRBD2|TRBJ2-7
CASSYSGLAGHEQYF
TGTGCCAGCAGTTACTCAGGACTAGCAGGCCACGAGCAGTACTTC
>TRBV5-6|once|NA|TRBJ2-7
CASSPGVDRNEQYF
TGTGCCAGCAGCCCGGGGGTTGATAGGAACGAGCAGTACTTC
>TRBV5-4|NA|NA|TRBJ2-5
CASSLSPVGGETQYF
TGTGCCAGCAGCTTGAGCCCTGTGGGGGGAGAGACCCAGTACTTC
>TRBV6-6|few|TRBD1|TRBJ1-1
CASSPQTGGRTEAFF
TGTGCCAGCAGTCCGCAGACAGGGGGGAGGACTGAAGCTTTCTTT
>TRBV5-1|NA|NA|TRBJ2-1
CASSLGLPYNEQFF
TGCGCCAGCAGCTTGGGACTACCTTACAATGAGCAGTTCTTC
>TRBV2|NA|NA|TRBJ1-1
CASRYGQNTEAFF
TGTGCCAGCAGATACGGACAGAACACTGAAGCTTTCTTT
>TRBV6-5|NA|NA|TRBJ1-3
CASRMTRDTPGTIYF
TGTGCCAGCAGAATGACCCGGGACACGCCGGGGACCATATATTTT
>TRBV30|NA|NA|TRBJ2-7
CAWSRVGVTYEQYF
TGTGCCTGGAGTCGTGTGGGAGTTACATACGAGCAGTACTTC